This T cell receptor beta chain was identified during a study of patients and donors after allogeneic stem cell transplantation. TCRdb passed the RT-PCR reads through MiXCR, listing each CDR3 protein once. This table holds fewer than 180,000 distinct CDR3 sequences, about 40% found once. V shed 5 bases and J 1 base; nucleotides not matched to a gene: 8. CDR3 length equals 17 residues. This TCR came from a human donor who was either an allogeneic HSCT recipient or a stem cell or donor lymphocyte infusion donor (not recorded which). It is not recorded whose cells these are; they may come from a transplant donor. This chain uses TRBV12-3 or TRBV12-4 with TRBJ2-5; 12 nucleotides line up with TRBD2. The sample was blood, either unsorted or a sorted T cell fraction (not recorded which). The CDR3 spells CASSTRGLAGSQETQYF. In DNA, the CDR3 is TGTGCCAGCAGTACCCGAGGACTAGCGGGGAGCCAAGAGACCCAGTACTTC.